This TCR beta chain emerged from a study of human T cells and chemical hapten exposure. In TCRdb, the RACE reads were re-called with MiXCR into one record per CDR3 protein. The repertoire holds approximately 400,000 distinct CDR3 sequences, with roughly 4.6% as singletons. This clonotype was picked up a small number of times. The time point denotes: pre-sensitization, week 0. The treatment was: therapeutic diphenylcyclopropenone sensitization with weekly scalp DPC. The sequence derives from a woman between 50 and 59 years old with alopecia areata. Some clones in this sample may be carry-over from other donors' samples. The sample in question was whole blood, obtained in connection with sensitization to the hapten diphenylcyclopropenone (DPC).

The CDR3 loop reads CASSQLAGRDEQYF. In nucleotides, the CDR3 is TGTGCCAGCAGCCAATTGGCGGGTCGCGACGAGCAGTACTTC. The V gene is TRBV3-1, the J gene TRBJ2-7; tentatively, D is TRBD2 (5 bases). The germline CDR1 and CDR2 sequences are LGHDT and YNNKEL (reference sequence). Trimming took 2 bases from V and 5 from J, leaving 13 bases between them. This CDR3 spans 14 amino acids.